Following are 31 T cell receptor beta chains from one sample sequenced in a study of type 1 regulatory T cells. Their cognate antigens are unknown. From the reads, TCRdb called clonotypes with MiXCR, one entry per CDR3 protein. This table has approximately 45,000 distinct CDR3 sequences, roughly an eighth appearing once. The sequencing sample was made of cultured non-Tr1 T cells, either the whole culture or a sorted T cell fraction (not recorded which). The receptors come from a human donor in good health.

This chain uses TRBV5-1 with TRBJ1-1, with a possible D match to TRBD1 (5 bases). CDR3 size: 14 residues. CDR1 is SGHRS, CDR2 YFSETQ, per germline. Trimming pared 1 base from V and 7 bases from J, leaving 14 bases between. CDR3 sequence reads: CASSLWDGVYEAFF. The CDR3 DNA is TGCGCCAGCAGCTTGTGGGACGGAGTATATGAAGCTTTCTTT.

This clonotype was recorded many times. The chain carries TRBV7-2 and TRBJ2-7, with 10 nucleotides matching TRBD2. The J segment lost 5 bases and the V segment lost 1 base, leaving 14 bases of the junction unmatched. The CDR3 spans 18 residues. Germline assignment: CDR1 SGHTA and CDR2 FQGNSA. The CDR3 here is CASSLVPLAGARGNEQYF. CDR3 nucleotides: TGTGCCAGCAGCTTAGTCCCTCTAGCGGGAGCCAGGGGGAACGAGCAGTACTTC.

To note about this clonotype: The junction and the germline gene differ at one end; a read error may be behind it. This sequence joins TRBV7-2 and TRBJ2-3, with a tentative D call TRBD2 (5 bases). This CDR3 spans 14 amino acids. Germline loops: CDR1 SGHTA, CDR2 FQGNSA. CDR3 residues: CASSDYLSTDTQYF. In DNA, the CDR3 is TGCGCCAGCTCTGACTACCTTAGCACAGATACGCAGTATTTT.

This clonotype showed up many times. This chain connects TRBV5-1 to TRBJ2-3; weak D call: TRBD1 (6 bases). The CDR3 consists of 14 residues. CDR1 SGHRS and CDR2 YFSETQ come from the germline V gene. The V end lost 4 bases, the J end lost 5 bases, and 14 bases lay between the germline ends. In nucleotides, the CDR3 is TGCGCCAGCAGCCCCTACAGGGCTCAAGATACGCAGTATTTT. This sequence encodes CASSPYRAQDTQYF.

This clonotype was counted at least ten times. This chain uses TRBV20-1 with TRBJ2-7; TRBD1 aligns across 8 bases. V lost 0 bases to trimming and J lost 5 bases; unmatched junction nucleotides: 6. Germline CDR1 reads DFQATT; CDR2 reads SNEGSKA (reference sequence). The CDR3 spans 14 residues. CDR3 residues: CSARDWQGADEQYF. The CDR3 DNA is TGCAGTGCTAGAGATTGGCAGGGGGCCGACGAGCAGTACTTC.

The rearrangement links TRBV12-3 or TRBV12-4 to TRBJ2-1; 7 bases are shared with TRBD2. The CDR3 runs 14 residues. J was trimmed by 8 bases and V by 2 bases; bases with no gene match: 6. The CDR3 here is CASSLRERGYEQFF. The CDR3 coding sequence is TGTGCCAGCAGTTTAAGGGAGCGGGGCTATGAGCAGTTCTTC.

This clonotype was counted only a few times. The chain employs TRBV5-1 and TRBJ2-5; the D is unclear. The CDR3 extends over 12 amino acids. V shed 4 bases and J shed 1 base, with 5 bases lying between them. The germline gives CDR1 SGHRS, CDR2 YFSETQ. CDR3 residues: CASSNTQETQYF. The CDR3, as DNA: TGCGCCAGCAGCAACACCCAAGAGACCCAGTACTTC.

This clonotype was counted at least ten times. This chain connects TRBV5-1 to TRBJ1-6; D ambiguous. The CDR3 contains 15 residues. The V gene's germline CDR1 is SGHRS and CDR2 YFSETQ. Trimming pared 4 bases from V and 7 bases from J, leaving 15 bases between. Here the CDR3 reads CASSGRSGGNSPLHF. CDR3 DNA: TGCGCCAGCAGCGGTCGCTCGGGTGGGAATTCACCCCTCCACTTT.

This clonotype was counted ten times or more. The chain couples TRBV24-1 to TRBJ2-7; 7 nucleotides line up with TRBD1. Germline CDR1 reads KGHDR; CDR2 reads SFDVKD. Trimming cost V 9 bases and J 7 bases; bases outside gene matches: 2. This CDR3 is built from 10 residues. In nucleotides, the CDR3 is TGTGCCACCCCCAGGGGGGAGCAGTACTTC. Its protein product is CATPRGEQYF.

This clonotype was counted ten times or more. The chain combines TRBV20-1 with TRBJ2-3; 8 bases line up with TRBD2. This CDR3 spans 15 amino acids. V lost 6 bases to trimming and J lost 3 bases; unmatched junction nucleotides: 11. Germline assignment: CDR1 DFQATT and CDR2 SNEGSKA (reference sequence). DNA for the CDR3: TGCAGTGCCCACCGTCCGGGGGGGCGGACAGATACGCAGTATTTT. This translates into CSAHRPGGRTDTQYF.

A single count supports this clonotype. This may arise from a read error, as a much more abundant clone is one base away. The chain links TRBV14 to TRBJ2-7, with D uncertain. The CDR3 spans 12 residues. The ends were cut back, 3 bases at V and 3 bases at J, with 6 bases in the middle. CDR1 SGHDN and CDR2 FVKESK come from the germline V gene. The CDR3 is CASSHNHYEQYF. CDR3 coding DNA: TGTGCCAGCAGCCACAACCACTACGAGCAGTACTTC.

This clonotype came up many times. The chain joins TRBV28 to TRBJ2-5; perhaps TRBD2 as D (6 bases). The CDR3 totals 15 residues. Germline loops: CDR1 MDHEN, CDR2 SYDVKM. V lost 3 bases, J lost 5 bases, and 16 bases lay in between. The CDR3 spells CASSFRGGVAETQYF. For the CDR3, the DNA is TGTGCCAGCAGTTTTCGGGGCGGGGTTGCGGAGACCCAGTACTTC.

At least ten counts were recorded for this clonotype. This chain links TRBV5-5 with TRBJ2-1; tentatively, D is TRBD2 (6 bases). Per germline, CDR1 SGHKS and CDR2 YYEKEE (reference sequence). The CDR3 sequence is 16 residues long. V gave up 0 bases and J gave up 6 bases, with 16 bases separating them. CDR3 protein: CASSLVVGTGPNEQFF. The CDR3, as DNA: TGTGCCAGCAGCTTGGTGGTCGGGACTGGCCCCAATGAGCAGTTCTTC.

This clonotype was seen ten or more times. V usage is TRBV5-1 and J usage is TRBJ2-1, with 9 bases that match TRBD1. The CDR3 has 16 residues. Germline V gives CDR1 SGHRS, CDR2 YFSETQ. V lost 4 bases to trimming and J lost 1 base; unmatched junction nucleotides: 6. CDR3 amino acids: CASSIGGTGSYNEQFF. CDR3 nucleotides: TGCGCCAGCAGCATCGGTGGGACAGGGTCCTACAATGAGCAGTTCTTC.

In this sample, this clonotype turned up many times. The gene calls are TRBV6-6 and TRBJ2-1; D may be TRBD1 (5 bases). Trimming shortened V by 0 bases and J by 1 base, and 10 bases separated the two germline ends. Germline CDR1 is MNHNY and CDR2 is SVGAGI (reference sequence). The CDR3 extends over 16 amino acids. CDR3 loop: CASSYSQGRSYNEQFF. CDR3 DNA: TGTGCCAGCAGTTACTCGCAGGGAAGATCCTACAATGAGCAGTTCTTC.

This clonotype has ten or more counts. The gene calls are TRBV3-1 and TRBJ1-2; 7 nucleotides agree with TRBD1. The length of the CDR3 is 15 residues. Germline lookup yields CDR1 LGHDT and CDR2 YNNKEL (reference sequence). Trimming took 5 bases from V and 0 from J; bases not matched to a gene: 6. CDR3 amino acids: CASSGPGQTNYGYTF. The CDR3 nucleotides are TGTGCCAGCAGCGGACCGGGACAGACTAACTATGGCTACACCTTC. Full variable domain (remainder filled in from reference TRBV3-1 and TRBJ1-2): DTAVSQTPKYLVTQMGNDKSIKCEQNLGHDTMYWYKQDSKKFLKIMFSYNNKELIINETVPNRFSPKSPDKAHLNLHINSLELGDSAVYFCASSGPGQTNYGYTFGSGTRLTVV.

This clonotype was counted between two and nine times. In nucleotides, the CDR3 is TGTGCCAGCAGCTTCGGACACCTCCAAGAGACCCAGTACTTC. As protein: CASSFGHLQETQYF. The V gene is TRBV7-2, the J gene TRBJ2-5, with TRBD1 as a possible D gene (5 bases). V was clipped by 3 bases and J by 1 base, with 9 bases between them. Germline V gives CDR1 SGHTA, CDR2 FQGNSA. The CDR3 has 14 residues.

The chain joins TRBV20-1 to TRBJ2-1, with a possible D match to TRBD2 (6 bases). The CDR3 loop spans 16 amino acids. V was trimmed by 0 bases and J by 2 bases, leaving 14 bases between them. CDR1 is DFQATT, CDR2 SNEGSKA, per germline (reference sequence). This chain's CDR3 is CSARDPQRVTYNEQFF. CDR3 sequence (DNA): TGCAGTGCTAGAGACCCTCAGCGGGTAACCTACAATGAGCAGTTCTTC.

This clonotype was counted only a few times. The gene calls are TRBV30 and TRBJ2-1, with unresolved D. V gave up 1 base and J gave up 0 bases, with 7 bases separating them. The CDR3 has 14 amino acids. CDR1 and CDR2 (germline): GTSNPN, SVGIG (reference sequence). The CDR3: CAWSDLSSYNEQFF. DNA of the CDR3: TGTGCCTGGAGTGACCTGAGCTCCTACAATGAGCAGTTCTTC. Full variable domain (outside the CDR3, taken from reference TRBV30 and TRBJ2-1): SQTIHQWPATLVQPVGSPLSLECTVEGTSNPNLYWYRQAAGRGLQLLFYSVGIGQISSEVPQNLSASRPQDRQFILSSKKLLLSDSGFYLCAWSDLSSYNEQFFGPGTRLTVL.

This clonotype was recorded many times. V and J are TRBV7-9 and TRBJ1-2; no firm D call. V was shortened by 4 bases and J by 3 bases, with 6 bases between the two germline ends. This CDR3 contains 12 residues. CDR1 is SEHNR and CDR2 is FQNEAQ in the germline V gene (reference sequence). The CDR3 loop reads CASSSGDYGYTF. CDR3 DNA: TGTGCCAGCAGCTCCGGGGACTATGGCTACACCTTC.

The V call is TRBV7-2, the J call TRBJ2-5; unclear D gene. V was shortened by 5 bases and J by 5 bases, with 12 bases between the two germline ends. Germline V gene lookup returns CDR1 SGHTA and CDR2 FQGNSA. The CDR3 extends over 13 amino acids. The CDR3 protein is CASSPRPPETQYF. The CDR3 DNA reads as TGTGCCAGCAGCCCACGCCCCCCCGAGACCCAGTACTTC.

This clonotype was seen at least ten times. This chain connects TRBV10-3 to TRBJ2-1; 12 nucleotides match TRBD1. CDR3 size: 15 residues. Germline V gene data show CDR1 as ENHRY and CDR2 as SYGVKD. V gave up 2 bases and J gave up 8 bases; unmatched junction bases: 4. CDR3: CAISEGTGGFDEQFF. The CDR3 DNA reads TGTGCCATCAGTGAGGGGACAGGGGGCTTCGATGAGCAGTTCTTC.

This clonotype was recorded many times. CDR3 DNA: TGTGCCAGCAGCCGTTTGGGCGGGAAGCACAATGAGCAGTTCTTC. This encodes CASSRLGGKHNEQFF. The chain uses TRBV3-1 and TRBJ2-1, with D perhaps matching TRBD2 (6 bases). Germline values: CDR1 LGHDT, CDR2 YNNKEL (reference sequence). V lost 4 bases, J lost 5 bases, and 15 bases lay in between. The CDR3 consists of 15 residues.

The V gene is TRBV6-5, the J gene TRBJ1-6; D perhaps matches TRBD1 (6 bases). V was shortened by 2 bases and J by 8 bases, with 7 bases between the two germline ends. CDR1 is MNHEY, CDR2 SVGAGI, per germline. This CDR3 has 13 amino acids. CDR3 amino acids: CASSYGTYSPLHF. The CDR3 DNA reads as TGTGCCAGCAGTTACGGGACATATTCACCCCTCCACTTT.

This chain uses TRBV4-2 with TRBJ1-6; D not resolved. Germline CDR1 reads LGHNA; CDR2 reads YNFKEQ. V was trimmed by 1 base and J by 6 bases, leaving 10 bases between them. This CDR3 comprises 15 residues. The CDR3 region is CASSQGRGLNSPLHF. CDR3 DNA sequence: TGTGCCAGCAGCCAAGGGCGGGGTCTTAATTCACCCCTCCACTTT.

At least ten counts were recorded for this clonotype. The chain couples TRBV5-1 to TRBJ2-7; 9 nucleotides align to TRBD2. With V trimmed by 4 bases and J by 5 bases, 13 bases remained unmatched. This CDR3 has 16 amino acids. Looked up from germline, CDR1 is SGHRS and CDR2 is YFSETQ. The CDR3 nucleotides read TGCGCCAGCAGCCCGATACCGAGCGGGAGGATCCACGAGCAGTACTTC. This encodes CASSPIPSGRIHEQYF.

This clonotype was counted many times. This rearrangement joins TRBV5-4 to TRBJ2-1, with TRBD2 matching 10 bases. Germline V lookup: CDR1 SGHNT, CDR2 YYREEE (reference sequence). The CDR3 length is 16 residues. J lost 2 bases, V lost 5 bases, and 7 bases had no gene match. CDR3 protein: CASSRLAGATYNEQFF. In DNA form, the CDR3 reads TGTGCCAGCAGTAGGCTAGCGGGAGCTACCTACAATGAGCAGTTCTTC.

This clonotype occurred many times. This chain uses TRBV5-1 with TRBJ1-1; 10 bases map to TRBD1. The CDR3 has 14 residues. J gave up 5 bases and V 2 bases, and 3 bases lay outside the gene matches. Germline V gives CDR1 SGHRS, CDR2 YFSETQ. The CDR3 reads CASSLRTGGTEAFF. DNA of the CDR3: TGCGCCAGCAGCTTAAGGACAGGGGGAACTGAAGCTTTCTTT.

This clonotype was seen only a few times. The chain recombines TRBV15 with TRBJ2-2; D ambiguous. In germline, CDR1 is LNHNV, CDR2 YYDKDF (reference sequence). This CDR3 comprises 14 residues. V lost 0 bases and J 6 bases, leaving 8 bases between the germline ends. This CDR3 reads CATSRDRVPGELFF. CDR3 DNA sequence: TGTGCCACCAGCAGAGATAGGGTCCCCGGGGAGCTGTTTTTT.

Turning to this clonotype: Its ends do not fully match the called genes, so a read error is possible. This chain links TRBV5-6 with TRBJ2-7; a possible D gene is TRBD1 (6 bases). The CDR3 loop spans 14 amino acids. The germline CDR1 and CDR2 sequences are SGHDT and YYEEEE. The CDR3 loop is CASSLLRGGYEQYF. In DNA, the CDR3 is TGTGCCAGCAGCTTACTCAGGGGTGGCTACGAGCAGTACTTT.

Many counts were recorded for this clonotype. The chain has TRBV10-3 and TRBJ1-3, with no clear D. The CDR3 has 13 amino acids. Germline loops: CDR1 ENHRY, CDR2 SYGVKD. V was cut by 3 bases and J by 3 bases, with 6 bases left in between. CDR3 nucleotide sequence: TGTGCCATCAGTGACGTCCATGGAAACACCATATATTTT. Residues: CAISDVHGNTIYF.